The 15 T cell receptor beta chains listed next were all sequenced from one sample in a study of shared clonotypes between healthy human individuals. Assay used: immunoSEQ multiplex PCR; TCRdb lists only in-frame clones, some missing. Here the sample spans roughly 2.5 million clones, 90% to 95% being singletons. Sequencing used naive CD4+ T cells sorted from blood. Described subset: CD45RA+ positively selected. The source is a man between 18 and 29 years old in good health.

The chain employs TRBV30 and TRBJ2-3; 11 positions match TRBD2. The CDR3 totals 14 residues. V lost 3 bases, J lost 7 bases, and 6 bases stayed unmatched. Germline loops: CDR1 GTSNPN, CDR2 SVGIG (reference sequence). This CDR3 reads CAWRLAGDGHTQYF. CDR3 DNA: TGTGCCTGGAGACTAGCGGGGGATGGTCATACGCAGTATTTT.

In regard to this clone: Other nucleotide sequences from this sample produce the same CDR3. V and J are TRBV19 and TRBJ1-1; a weak D match, TRBD1 (5 bases). Germline CDR1 reads LNHDA; CDR2 reads SQIVND (reference sequence). The CDR3 runs to 13 residues. V shed 6 bases and J shed 0 bases, with 8 bases lying between them. Here the CDR3 reads CASSGHLNTEAFF. CDR3 sequence (DNA): TGTGCCAGTAGCGGACACTTGAACACTGAAGCTTTCTTT.

This chain connects TRBV28 to TRBJ2-1; TRBD2 matches 10 bases. Germline trimming cut 6 bases from V and 4 bases from J; bases unmatched to any gene: 3. The germline V gene encodes CDR1 MDHEN and CDR2 SYDVKM. The CDR3 covers 14 residues. The CDR3 is CASSLAGVYNEQFF. CDR3 DNA: TGTGCCAGCAGCCTAGCGGGGGTATACAATGAGCAGTTCTTC.

This clone was seen just once. The rearrangement links TRBV27 to TRBJ1-3, with D tentatively TRBD1 (5 bases). V lost 5 bases and J 0 bases, leaving 26 bases between the germline ends. From germline, CDR1 is MNHEY and CDR2 SMNVEV (reference sequence). The CDR3 sequence is 20 residues long. CDR3 amino acids: CASSPPRGGVISFSGNTIYF. CDR3 nucleotides: TGTGCCAGCAGTCCTCCTCGGGGCGGGGTTATCTCCTTCTCTGGAAACACCATATATTTT.

This clone was counted a single time. This chain connects TRBV27 to TRBJ1-5; D is perhaps TRBD1 (6 bases). This CDR3 has 15 residues. V dropped 5 bases and J dropped 4 bases, with 15 bases sitting between them. Germline V gives CDR1 MNHEY, CDR2 SMNVEV (reference sequence). The chain's CDR3 is CASSLYYRENQPQHF. CDR3 nucleotides: TGTGCCAGCAGTCTATATTACAGGGAAAATCAGCCCCAGCATTTT.

This chain connects TRBV7-2 to TRBJ2-6; no clear D gene. Germline values: CDR1 SGHTA, CDR2 FQGNSA. This CDR3 comprises 18 residues. V was pared by 5 bases and J by 0 bases, with 17 bases between. The CDR3 nucleotides read TGTGCCAGCAGCCCTAGGCCCCCGAAATACTCTGGGGCCAACGTCCTGACTTTC. It is translated as CASSPRPPKYSGANVLTF.

The chain combines TRBV2 with TRBJ2-7, with D possibly being TRBD2 (5 bases). CDR3 size: 15 residues. The germline gives CDR1 SNHLY, CDR2 FYNNEI. V was clipped by 6 bases and J by 2 bases, with 17 bases between them. This chain's CDR3 is CASRGSSESPYEQYF. Here the CDR3 DNA reads TGTGCCAGCAGGGGGAGTAGCGAAAGTCCCTACGAGCAGTACTTC.

The chain combines TRBV7-8 with TRBJ1-1, with 11 bases lining up with TRBD1. Germline loops: CDR1 SGHVS, CDR2 FQNEAQ. This CDR3 contains 15 residues. Unmatched junction bases numbered 5, after V lost 4 bases and J lost 4 bases. The CDR3 spells CASSWRTGGGTEAFF. The CDR3 nucleotides read TGTGCCAGCAGCTGGCGGACAGGGGGCGGCACTGAAGCTTTCTTT.

This clone was observed a single time. This chain links TRBV5-5 with TRBJ1-6; D remains ambiguous. V dropped 0 bases and J dropped 0 bases, with 13 bases sitting between them. This CDR3 has 18 amino acids. Germline V CDR1 and CDR2: SGHKS, YYEKEE (reference sequence). The CDR3 region is CASSLASGSSSYNSPLHF. For the CDR3, the DNA is TGTGCCAGCAGCTTGGCGTCCGGTTCGAGCTCCTATAATTCACCCCTCCACTTT.

J is TRBJ2-2 and V is TRBV5-6; 10 nucleotides agree with TRBD2. The CDR3 covers 14 residues. J was trimmed by 2 bases and V by 5 bases; bases with no gene match: 0. Germline V gene data show CDR1 as SGHDT and CDR2 as YYEEEE. CDR3 loop: CASRLAGNTGELFF. CDR3 in DNA: TGTGCCAGCAGACTAGCGGGAAACACCGGGGAGCTGTTTTTT.

Only one count was recorded for this clone. The chain recombines TRBV10-3 with TRBJ2-7; D is unclear. The CDR3 extends over 12 amino acids. From germline, CDR1 is ENHRY and CDR2 SYGVKD. V was shortened by 3 bases and J by 3 bases, with 6 bases between the two germline ends. The CDR3 sequence is CAISEIDYEQYF. The CDR3 bases are TGTGCCATCAGTGAAATCGACTACGAGCAGTACTTC.

The J gene is TRBJ2-2, the V gene TRBV5-5; D gene unclear. The CDR3 is 12 amino acids. Trimming took 3 bases from V and 2 from J, leaving 2 bases between them. Germline V gene lookup returns CDR1 SGHKS and CDR2 YYEKEE (reference sequence). CDR3 sequence (DNA): TGTGCCAGCAGCTCTAACACCGGGGAGCTGTTTTTT. It codes for CASSSNTGELFF.

This chain links TRBV18 with TRBJ2-3; perhaps TRBD2 as D (5 bases). V was trimmed by 3 bases and J by 3 bases, leaving 22 bases between them. Germline CDR1 and CDR2: KGHSH and LQKENI. This CDR3 is 18 amino acids long. CDR3 nucleotide sequence: TGTGCCAGCTCACCCCCCTCGACATCCAGGCCGGGGACAGATACGCAGTATTTT. This codes for CASSPPSTSRPGTDTQYF.

The rearrangement joins TRBV6-1 to TRBJ1-5; 7 bases are shared with TRBD1. The germline V gene has CDR1 MNHNS and CDR2 SASEGT. J was trimmed by 9 bases and V by 6 bases; bases with no gene match: 14. CDR3 length: 15 residues. The CDR3 reads CASRGEGGLAGPQHF. The DNA for the CDR3 is TGTGCCAGCAGGGGGGAAGGGGGCCTAGCTGGGCCCCAGCATTTT.

The chain joins TRBV6-5 to TRBJ1-3; weak D call: TRBD1 (5 bases). Trimming removed 6 bases from V and 10 bases from J, with 19 bases in between. The germline CDR1 and CDR2 sequences are MNHEY and SVGAGI. CDR3 size: 14 residues. CDR3 protein: CASSQPGTVETIYF. Written as DNA, the CDR3 is TGTGCCAGCAGCCAACCCGGGACGGTCGAAACCATATATTTT.